A single sample is the source of the 16 T cell receptor beta chains below, sequenced in a study of Ad26.COV2.S vaccination and SARS-CoV-2 variants. The treatment is: about 20 received Ad26.COV2.S at low or high dose, single or two shots; about five received placebo; per-sample allocation not given. The study sampled participants on day 63 after the first vaccine or placebo injection. The table came from immunoSEQ multiplex PCR; TCRdb's copy has only in-frame clones and leaves some out. The table shows fewer than 800,000 clones, with 80% to 90% occurring only once. The material was peripheral blood, obtained in a trial of Ad26.COV2.S vaccine versus placebo. Receptors were obtained from a person aged 18-65 years who received the Ad26.COV2.S COVID-19 vaccine or a placebo.

The CDR3 loop reads CASSLAGTLEAFF. The CDR3 region has the DNA TGCGCCAGCAGCTTGGCGGGGACGCTTGAAGCTTTCTTT. The chain joins TRBV5-1 to TRBJ1-1, with TRBD1 as a possible D gene (5 bases). The germline V gene has CDR1 SGHRS and CDR2 YFSETQ. The germline V and J ends were trimmed by 0 bases and 7 bases, with 10 bases remaining between them. The CDR3 runs 13 residues.

The V call is TRBV6-6, the J call TRBJ2-7; 11 bases line up with TRBD2. Trimming at V came to 8 bases and at J to 3 bases, leaving 3 bases not matched to a gene. Germline V gives CDR1 MNHNY, CDR2 SVGAGI (reference sequence). CDR3 size: 13 residues. CDR3 nucleotide sequence: TGTGCCAGCGGACTAGCGGGTCTCTACGAGCAGTACTTC. Translated, it gives CASGLAGLYEQYF.

Worth noting for this clone: Additional DNA sequences in this sample encode the identical CDR3. The chain carries TRBV7-2 and TRBJ1-5; maybe TRBD1 (5 bases). The CDR3 runs to 15 residues. The germline V and J ends were trimmed by 1 base and 2 bases, with 9 bases remaining between them. The V gene's germline CDR1 is SGHTA and CDR2 FQGNSA. CDR3 amino acids: CASSLGGGGNQPQHF. The DNA of the CDR3 is TGTGCCAGCAGCTTAGGGGGGGGAGGCAATCAGCCCCAGCATTTT.

This clone was picked up one time. The V call is TRBV6-2 or TRBV6-3, the J call TRBJ1-3; 7 nucleotides match TRBD1. After removal of 5 bases from V and 1 base from J, the junction contained 8 bases not matched to a gene. CDR3 length: 16 residues. Germline V gene data show CDR1 as MNHEY and CDR2 as SVGEGT. CDR3 loop: CASSDYRGASGNTIYF. The DNA for the CDR3 is TGTGCCAGCAGTGACTACAGGGGAGCGTCTGGAAACACCATATATTTT.

The V gene is TRBV11-3, the J gene TRBJ2-7; tentative D call: TRBD1 (5 bases). The germline V gene encodes CDR1 SGHNT and CDR2 YENEEA. CDR3 size: 15 residues. The germline V and J ends were trimmed by 8 bases and 2 bases, with 19 bases remaining between them. CDR3 in amino acids: CASLPQGGKTYEQYF. CDR3 DNA: TGTGCCAGCCTACCCCAGGGCGGTAAAACCTACGAGCAGTACTTC.

CDR3 nucleotide sequence: TGTGCCAGCCAGGGATCAGGGAGTAACTATGGCTACACCTTC. This translates into CASQGSGSNYGYTF. This chain joins TRBV6-5 and TRBJ1-2; a weak D match, TRBD1 (5 bases). V was trimmed by 8 bases and J by 1 base, leaving 14 bases between them. CDR3 length: 14 residues. Germline V gene lookup returns CDR1 MNHEY and CDR2 SVGAGI.

This rearrangement joins TRBV12-3 or TRBV12-4 to TRBJ2-7; D unresolved. This CDR3 comprises 12 residues. The germline V and J ends were trimmed by 4 bases and 2 bases, with 6 bases remaining between them. The CDR3 spells CASSSSPYEQYF. The CDR3 DNA sequence: TGTGCCAGCAGTTCCTCGCCCTACGAGCAGTACTTC.

The chain is built from TRBV15 and TRBJ2-5; weak D call: TRBD1 (6 bases). CDR1 is LNHNV, CDR2 YYDKDF, per germline (reference sequence). V was cut by 6 bases and J by 2 bases, with 13 bases left in between. This CDR3 is 14 amino acids long. The CDR3 loop reads CATRKTGFQETQYF. In DNA, the CDR3 is TGTGCCACCAGAAAGACAGGTTTTCAAGAGACCCAGTACTTC.

The genes are TRBV9 and TRBJ2-1; no clear D. In germline, CDR1 is SGDLS, CDR2 YYNGEE. CDR3 length: 14 amino acids. Trimming removed 0 bases at V and 1 base at J, with 5 bases between. The CDR3 nucleotides are TGTGCCAGCAGCGTAGACGGGTCCTACAATGAGCAGTTCTTC. It translates to CASSVDGSYNEQFF.

The gene calls are TRBV5-5 and TRBJ2-1; 10 bases are a match to TRBD2. Germline V lookup: CDR1 SGHKS, CDR2 YYEKEE (reference sequence). V was clipped by 4 bases and J by 7 bases; unmatched bases: 8. The CDR3 loop spans 15 amino acids. CDR3 loop: CASSRAGGTGNEQFF. CDR3 in DNA: TGTGCCAGCAGCCGAGCGGGAGGGACGGGAAATGAGCAGTTCTTC. Combining the CDR3 with reference TRBV5-5 and TRBJ2-1 gives the whole variable domain DAGVTQSPTHLIKTRGQQVTLRCSPISGHKSVSWYQQVLGQGPQFIFQYYEKEERGRGNFPDRFSARQFPNYSSELNVNALLLGDSALYLCASSRAGGTGNEQFFGPGTRLTVL.

The gene calls are TRBV18 and TRBJ1-6; TRBD1 is a possible D gene (5 bases). Trimming cost V 5 bases and J 5 bases, with 13 bases left between them. Germline assignment: CDR1 KGHSH and CDR2 LQKENI. CDR3 length: 15 residues. Written as DNA, the CDR3 is TGTGCCAGCTCAGAGACAGTGGACCATAATTCACCCCTCCACTTT. This translates into CASSETVDHNSPLHF.

The chain uses TRBV11-3 and TRBJ2-1; D is unresolved. The V end was cut by 5 bases, the J end by 6 bases, with 11 bases between. Germline lookup yields CDR1 SGHNT and CDR2 YENEEA. This CDR3 spans 13 amino acids. CDR3 region: CASSPNRLNEQFF. CDR3 nucleotide sequence: TGTGCCAGCAGCCCGAATCGGCTCAATGAGCAGTTCTTC.

This sequence joins TRBV19 and TRBJ2-5, with TRBD1 matching over 8 bases. The germline V gene encodes CDR1 LNHDA and CDR2 SQIVND (reference sequence). The CDR3 length is 16 residues. With V trimmed by 8 bases and J by 2 bases, 13 bases remained unmatched. DNA of the CDR3: TGTGCCAGTGGGAAAACAGGGGGTCAACTTCAAGAGACCCAGTACTTC. Translation: CASGKTGGQLQETQYF.

This clone was detected once. The chain couples TRBV5-1 to TRBJ2-7; unclear D gene. From germline, CDR1 is SGHRS and CDR2 YFSETQ. The CDR3 has 14 residues. With 0 bases removed from V and 5 bases from J, the gap between germline ends came to 12 bases. CDR3 amino acids: CASSLEVNRDEQYF. In nucleotides, the CDR3 is TGCGCCAGCAGCTTGGAGGTAAATAGGGACGAGCAGTACTTC.

The rearrangement joins TRBV6-1 to TRBJ1-5; D gene unclear. Germline V gene lookup returns CDR1 MNHNS and CDR2 SASEGT. This CDR3 has 14 residues. V was cut by 3 bases and J by 6 bases, with 12 bases left in between. CDR3 protein: CASSENSVGQPQHF. The CDR3 nucleotides are TGTGCCAGCAGTGAGAATAGTGTTGGTCAGCCCCAGCATTTT.

The rearrangement joins TRBV3-1 (or the pseudogene TRBV3-2) to TRBJ1-3; D unclear. V gave up 3 bases and J gave up 3 bases, with 9 bases separating them. There are 14 residues in the CDR3. CDR1 is LGHDT, CDR2 YNNKEL, per germline (reference sequence). The CDR3 region has the DNA TGTGCCAGCAGCCAGGTTGTGGGTGGAAACACCATATATTTT. Translated, it gives CASSQVVGGNTIYF.